This T cell receptor beta chain was identified during a study of shared clonotypes between healthy human individuals (TCRdb year 2020). Background for the entire study: A couple of women and a few men aged 18 to 49 years were included in the cohort. For each donor, CD4 naive and CD4 memory were each given three plates, CD8 naive was given two plates, and CD8 memory was given one plate. To estimate repertoire size and how much clonotype sharing occurs between individuals, the study deeply sequenced the blood TCR repertoires of five healthy adults. Different laboratories and diverse techniques were used to prepare libraries and sequence TCR repertoires, to increase sequencing depth and limit assay-specific biases. Between about 0.8 and 8.9 billion PBMCs per donor were obtained by leukapheresis. Broad study findings and their caveats: Even with the large sequencing depth, rarefaction of the sorted-subset datasets indicated that sequencing was incomplete. Compared with non-shared clonotypes, clonotypes shared by all four sorted-subset donors had higher generation probabilities. Sharing across four donors was observed for approximately 5% of naive CD4, about 4% of naive CD8, about 2.3% of memory CD4, and around 0.44% of memory CD8 clonotypes. Sampling was restricted to blood, and TCR repertoires in tissues likely differ from the TCR repertoires found in blood. Naive subsets generally had larger estimated clonotype richness than memory subsets did. Based on pairwise subsampling, the degree of clonotype sharing among donors was expected to be affected by sequencing depth. Because the study included a small number of donors, the genetic and exposure-history diversity represented was limited.

Remarks on this clone: This receptor's antigen is unknown. No per-base quality is available; no much larger clone lies one base away.

The V end gives up 2 bases and the J end 1 base, leaving 13 bases in the junction not matched to a gene. CDR1 and CDR2 were assigned from the germline V gene as SQVTM and ANQGSEA. CDR3 length: 18 amino acids, cysteine to phenylalanine. Solely the CDR3 DNA is kept, with 54 bases framed from the first base. Using the deep immunoSEQ assay, TCR CDR3 regions were amplified from genomic DNA by multiplex PCR. Extracted genomic DNA from each cell subset was spread evenly across all wells of several immunoSEQ 96-well plates, with each plate serving as a replicate. For sorted subsets, each replicate PCR was loaded with about 0.2 ug genomic DNA, equivalent to 30,000 to 35,000 T cell genomes. The purified libraries were quantified using a Qubit 3.0 fluorometer, sized with a Bioanalyzer 2100, and then quantified again using the KAPA Library Quantification kit. Every immunoSEQ 96-well plate was sequenced on a separate single-read 150-cycle Illumina NextSeq 550 flow cell. The authors processed their data as follows. The immunoSEQ output contained only junctional sequences without quality scores, so filtering could not match that applied to full-length reads. To assign V/J genes and CDR3, sequences were annotated against IMGT germline references using PyIR, a Python wrapper for IgBLAST v1.9. Any read was removed if the V/J assignment was weak (E-value above 1e-6), the CDR3 was missing, or the read contained stop codons, out-of-frame junctions, or ambiguous translated residues. V3J clonotypes were defined as sequences sharing an identical inferred V gene, J gene, and CDR3 amino acid sequence. Percentage overlap between repertoires was calculated by dividing the number of shared unique clonotypes by the size of the smaller repertoire. Richness of each repertoire was evaluated using RTK rarefaction, the Chao1 estimator, and Recon v2.1 estimates of unobserved clonotypes. Generation probabilities were computed with OLGA for all TCRbeta clonotypes obtained by the gDNA method from four donors. Here the immuneACCESS table is served through TCRdb, limited to in-frame sequences with V and J called. Missing clones are a known gap in these copies; in checked studies unresolved V genes cover under half, and the rest lacks a known reason. V and J calls plus clone size are reproduced from that table; the DNA served to infer D and trimming. This sample is represented by more than 500,000 clones; roughly 95% of them were singletons. The ten largest clones capture around 0.066% of the sample.

Donors were healthy HIV-negative adults with no recently reported acute infections or vaccinations. Every donor was a Caucasian adult residing in Nashville, Tennessee, USA. CD4+ T cells were enriched by magnetic negative selection, after which naive cells were positively selected on CD45RA and the negative fraction was taken as the memory subset. Blood was collected by leukapheresis, and PBMCs were isolated by Ficoll-Histopaque density gradient centrifugation and then cryopreserved in liquid nitrogen vapor phase. Analytical flow cytometry was used to check the purity and quantity of every magnetically sorted T cell population. Genomic DNA was isolated from each sorted fraction and quantified by UV absorbance on a Nanodrop 2000c.

The receptor was derived from a young woman in good health. The V and J genes are TRBV29-1 and TRBJ1-3; TRBD1 agrees with 8 junctional bases. The source material was naive CD4+ T cells sorted from blood. In light of the paper, this sample's cell subset or site label describes: CD45RA+ positively selected. The CDR3 sequence is CSVERRLLTGGSGNTIYF. The DNA sequence reads TGCAGCGTTGAAAGGCGACTGTTAACAGGGGGGTCTGGAAACACCATATATTTT.